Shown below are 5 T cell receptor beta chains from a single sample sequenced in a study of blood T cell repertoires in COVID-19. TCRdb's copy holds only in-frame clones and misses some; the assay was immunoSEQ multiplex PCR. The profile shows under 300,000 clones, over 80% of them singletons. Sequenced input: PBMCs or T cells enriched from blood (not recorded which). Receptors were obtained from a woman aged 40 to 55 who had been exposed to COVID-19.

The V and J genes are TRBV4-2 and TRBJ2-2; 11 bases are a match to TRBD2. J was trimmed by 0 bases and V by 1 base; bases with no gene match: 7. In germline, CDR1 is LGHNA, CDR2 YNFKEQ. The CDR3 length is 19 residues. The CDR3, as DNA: TGTGCCAGCAGCCAAGTGGGAGCTAGCGGGGGGACGAACACCGGGGAGCTGTTTTTT. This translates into CASSQVGASGGTNTGELFF.

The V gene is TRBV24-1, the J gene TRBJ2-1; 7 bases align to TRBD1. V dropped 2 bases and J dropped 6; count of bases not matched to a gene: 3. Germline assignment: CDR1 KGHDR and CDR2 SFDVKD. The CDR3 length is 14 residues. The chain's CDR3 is CATSDYRGSNEQFF. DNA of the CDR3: TGTGCCACCAGTGATTACAGGGGTTCCAATGAGCAGTTCTTC.

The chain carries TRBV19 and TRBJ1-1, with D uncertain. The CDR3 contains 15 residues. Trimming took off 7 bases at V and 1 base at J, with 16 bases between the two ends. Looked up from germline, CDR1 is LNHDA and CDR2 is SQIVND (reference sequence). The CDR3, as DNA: TGTGCCAGTATGGAGGGTCCGTCGGGGAACACTGAAGCTTTCTTT. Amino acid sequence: CASMEGPSGNTEAFF. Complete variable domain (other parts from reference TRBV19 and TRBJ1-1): DGGITQSPKYLFRKEGQNVTLSCEQNLNHDAMYWYRQDPGQGLRLIYYSQIVNDFQKGDIAEGYSVSREKKESFPLTVTSAQKNPTAFYLCASMEGPSGNTEAFFGQGTRLTVV.

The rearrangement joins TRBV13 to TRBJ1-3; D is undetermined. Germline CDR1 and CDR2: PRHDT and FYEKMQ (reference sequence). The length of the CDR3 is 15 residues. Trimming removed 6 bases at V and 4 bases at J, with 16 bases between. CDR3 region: CASSSRVVAGNTIYF. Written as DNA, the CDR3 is TGTGCCAGCAGTAGTAGGGTAGTAGCGGGAAACACCATATATTTT.

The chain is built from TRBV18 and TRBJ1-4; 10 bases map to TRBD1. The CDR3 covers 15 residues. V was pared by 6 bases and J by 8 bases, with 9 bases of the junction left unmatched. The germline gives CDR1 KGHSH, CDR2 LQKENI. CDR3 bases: TGTGCCAGCTCCCACGCCGGGACAGGGGTCGAAAAACTGTTTTTT. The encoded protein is CASSHAGTGVEKLFF.